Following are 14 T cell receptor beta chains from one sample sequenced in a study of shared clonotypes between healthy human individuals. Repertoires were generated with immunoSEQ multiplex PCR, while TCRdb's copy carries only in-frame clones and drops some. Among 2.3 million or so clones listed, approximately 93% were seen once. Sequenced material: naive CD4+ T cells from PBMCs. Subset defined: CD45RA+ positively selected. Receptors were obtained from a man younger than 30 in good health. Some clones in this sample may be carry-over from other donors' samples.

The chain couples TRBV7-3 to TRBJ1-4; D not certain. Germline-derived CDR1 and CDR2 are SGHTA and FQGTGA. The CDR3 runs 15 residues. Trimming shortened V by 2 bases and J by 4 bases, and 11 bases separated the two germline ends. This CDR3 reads CASSLRHGVNEKLFF. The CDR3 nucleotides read TGTGCCAGCAGCTTACGGCATGGGGTTAATGAAAAACTGTTTTTT.

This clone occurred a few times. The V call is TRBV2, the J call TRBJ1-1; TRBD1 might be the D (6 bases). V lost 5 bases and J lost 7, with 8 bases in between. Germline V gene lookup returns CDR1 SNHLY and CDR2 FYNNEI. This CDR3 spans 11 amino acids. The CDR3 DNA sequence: TGTGCCAGCAGTCGCAGGGGTGAAGCTTTCTTT. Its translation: CASSRRGEAFF.

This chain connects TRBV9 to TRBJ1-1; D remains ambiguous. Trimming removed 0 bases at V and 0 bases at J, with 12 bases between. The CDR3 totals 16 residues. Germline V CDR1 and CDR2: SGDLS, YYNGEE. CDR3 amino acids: CASSVAPGGMNTEAFF. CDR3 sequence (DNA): TGTGCCAGCAGCGTAGCGCCAGGAGGGATGAACACTGAAGCTTTCTTT. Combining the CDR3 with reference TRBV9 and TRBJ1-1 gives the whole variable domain DSGVTQTPKHLITATGQRVTLRCSPRSGDLSVYWYQQSLDQGLQFLIQYYNGEERAKGNILERFSAQQFPDLHSELNLSSLELGDSALYFCASSVAPGGMNTEAFFGQGTRLTVV.

As DNA, the CDR3 is TGTGCCAGCAGCCCAGGGACAGGGGGGGTCACAGATACGCAGTATTTT. It is translated as CASSPGTGGVTDTQYF. This sequence joins TRBV7-9 and TRBJ2-3; 11 positions match TRBD1. Germline CDR1 and CDR2: SEHNR and FQNEAQ (reference sequence). The J segment lost 2 bases and the V segment lost 5 bases, leaving 6 bases of the junction unmatched. There are 16 residues in the CDR3.

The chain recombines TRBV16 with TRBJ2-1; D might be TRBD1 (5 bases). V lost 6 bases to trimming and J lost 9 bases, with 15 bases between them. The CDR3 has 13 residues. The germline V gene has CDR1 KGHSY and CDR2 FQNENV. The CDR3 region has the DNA TGTGCCAGCAGTCCGGACAAAGGCTTTGAGCAGTTCTTC. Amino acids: CASSPDKGFEQFF.

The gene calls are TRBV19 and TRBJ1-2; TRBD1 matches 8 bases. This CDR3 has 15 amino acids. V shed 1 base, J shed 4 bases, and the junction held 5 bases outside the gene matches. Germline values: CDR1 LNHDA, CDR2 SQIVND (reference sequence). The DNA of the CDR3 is TGTGCCAGTAGTATAGCTGACAGGGGATCCTATGGCTACACCTTC. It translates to CASSIADRGSYGYTF.

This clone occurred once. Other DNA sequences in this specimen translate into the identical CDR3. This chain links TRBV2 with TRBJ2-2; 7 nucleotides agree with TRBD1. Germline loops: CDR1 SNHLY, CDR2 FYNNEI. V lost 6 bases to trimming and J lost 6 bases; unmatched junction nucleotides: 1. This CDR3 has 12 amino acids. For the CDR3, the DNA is TGTGCCAGCAGCGGGACAGCCGGGGAGCTGTTTTTT. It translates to CASSGTAGELFF.

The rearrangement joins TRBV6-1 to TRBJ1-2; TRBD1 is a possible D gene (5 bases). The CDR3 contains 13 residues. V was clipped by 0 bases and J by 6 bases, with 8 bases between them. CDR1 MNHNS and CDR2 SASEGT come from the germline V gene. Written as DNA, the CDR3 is TGTGCCAGCAGTGAAGCGGGAGGGGATGGCTACACCTTC. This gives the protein CASSEAGGDGYTF.

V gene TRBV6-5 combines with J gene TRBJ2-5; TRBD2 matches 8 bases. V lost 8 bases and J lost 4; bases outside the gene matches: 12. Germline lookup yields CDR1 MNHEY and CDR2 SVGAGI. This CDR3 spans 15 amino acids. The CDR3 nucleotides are TGTGCCAGCCATGCCGGGAGGGGAGGGGGAGAGACCCAGTACTTC. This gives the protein CASHAGRGGGETQYF.

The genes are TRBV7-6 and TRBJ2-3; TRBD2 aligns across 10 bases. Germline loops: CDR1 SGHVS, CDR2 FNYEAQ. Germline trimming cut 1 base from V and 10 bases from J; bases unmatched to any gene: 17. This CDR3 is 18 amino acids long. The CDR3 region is CASSLVSTAGGEISAQYF. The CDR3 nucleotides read TGTGCCAGCAGCTTAGTTTCTACAGCGGGAGGGGAGATTAGCGCGCAGTATTTT.

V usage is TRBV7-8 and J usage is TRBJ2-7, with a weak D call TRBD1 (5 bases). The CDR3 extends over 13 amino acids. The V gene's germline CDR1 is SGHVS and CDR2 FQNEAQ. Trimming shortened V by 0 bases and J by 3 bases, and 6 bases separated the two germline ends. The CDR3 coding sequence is TGTGCCAGCAGCTTAGCGCAGGGCTACGAGCAGTACTTC. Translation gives CASSLAQGYEQYF.

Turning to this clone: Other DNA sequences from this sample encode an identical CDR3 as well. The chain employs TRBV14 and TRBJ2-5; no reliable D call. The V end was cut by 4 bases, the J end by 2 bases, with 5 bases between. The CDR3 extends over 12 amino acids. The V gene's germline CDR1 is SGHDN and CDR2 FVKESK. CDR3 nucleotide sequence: TGTGCCAGCAGCCGAAATCAAGAGACCCAGTACTTC. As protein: CASSRNQETQYF.

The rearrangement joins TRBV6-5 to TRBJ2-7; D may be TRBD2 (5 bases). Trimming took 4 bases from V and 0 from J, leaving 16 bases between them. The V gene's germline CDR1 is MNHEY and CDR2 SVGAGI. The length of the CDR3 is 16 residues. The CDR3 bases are TGTGCCAGCAGTTCCCCCGGGAAGGCGAGCTCCTACGAGCAGTACTTC. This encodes CASSSPGKASSYEQYF.

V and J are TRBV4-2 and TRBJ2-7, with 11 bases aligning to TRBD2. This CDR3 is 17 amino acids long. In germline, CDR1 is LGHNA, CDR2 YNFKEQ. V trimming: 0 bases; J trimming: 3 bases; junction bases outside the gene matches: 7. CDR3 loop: CASSQEVRLAGFYEQYF. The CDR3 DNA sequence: TGTGCCAGCAGCCAAGAGGTCCGACTAGCGGGGTTCTACGAGCAGTACTTC.